The clone carrying this TCR beta chain has only a few counts. CDR1 SGHVS and CDR2 FQNEAQ come from the germline V gene. The CDR3 sequence is 16 residues long. The V end lost 3 bases, the J end lost 4 bases, and 15 bases lay between the germline ends. It was RNA transcripts that yielded the amplified TCR beta CDR3 regions. With the HTBI primer set, the TCR CDR3 went through a first round of RT-PCR. TCRdb processed the multiplex PCR reads anew with MiXCR; each CDR3 protein has one entry. Of some 580,000 distinct CDR3 sequences listed, roughly 15% are singletons. The sample belongs to a study of T cells in Graves' hyperthyroidism and ophthalmopathy.

The receptor was isolated from a woman aged 40 to 50 with Graves' ophthalmopathy. Sequenced input: blood. This chain links TRBV7-8 with TRBJ2-2; possible D gene TRBD2, 6 bases. In nucleotides, the CDR3 is TGTGCCAGCAGCTTTAAGGCGGGATTGGGCACCGGGGAGCTGTTTTTT. Its translation: CASSFKAGLGTGELFF.